This T cell receptor (beta chain) was observed in a study of T cell responses to AZD1222 COVID-19 vaccine. Study results and caveats: There were vaccine-associated CD4 TCRs across spike, dominant at 160-218 and 743-854. In a largely white British group with more females than males, clonal diversity was possibly underestimated.

V was pared by 6 bases and J by 9 bases, with 15 bases between. This CDR3 has 13 residues. Germline V lookup: CDR1 SEHNR, CDR2 FQNEAQ (reference sequence). Turning to this clone: What it binds is unknown.

Profiling relied on immunoSEQ multiplex PCR, and the TCRdb table lists in-frame clones only, not all of them. The data hold more than 150,000 clones, with 85% to 90% observed a single time. The TCR originated in an adult in good health. Specimen: peripheral blood, collected on day 0 of AZD1222 vaccination. This chain connects TRBV7-9 to TRBJ1-3; D is unclear. Here the CDR3 reads CASRHRRGTTIYF. CDR3 bases: TGTGCCAGCAGACACAGACGGGGTACCACCATATATTTT. The full variable domain, completed using reference TRBV7-9 and TRBJ1-3, is DTGVSQNPRHKITKRGQNVTFRCDPISEHNRLYWYRQTLGQGPEFLTYFQNEAQLEKSRLLSDRFSAERPKGSFSTLEIQRTEQGDSAMYLCASRHRRGTTIYFGEGSWLTVV.